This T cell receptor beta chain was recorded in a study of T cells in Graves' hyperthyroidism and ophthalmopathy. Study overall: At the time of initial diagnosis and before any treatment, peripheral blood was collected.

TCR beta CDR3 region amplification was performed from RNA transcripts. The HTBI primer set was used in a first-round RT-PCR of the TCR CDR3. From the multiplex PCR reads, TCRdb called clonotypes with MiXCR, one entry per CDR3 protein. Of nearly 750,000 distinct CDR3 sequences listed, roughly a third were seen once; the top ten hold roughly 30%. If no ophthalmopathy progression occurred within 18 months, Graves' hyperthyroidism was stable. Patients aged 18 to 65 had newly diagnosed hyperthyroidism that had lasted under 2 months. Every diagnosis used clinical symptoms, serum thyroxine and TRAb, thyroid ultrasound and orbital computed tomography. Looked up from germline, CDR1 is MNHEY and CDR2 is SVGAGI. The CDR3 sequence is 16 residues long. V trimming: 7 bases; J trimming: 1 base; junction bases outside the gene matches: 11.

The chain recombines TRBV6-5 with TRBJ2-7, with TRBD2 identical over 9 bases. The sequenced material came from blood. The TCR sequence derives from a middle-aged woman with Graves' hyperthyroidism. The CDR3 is CASTHRGLAGSYEQYF. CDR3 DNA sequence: TGTGCCAGCACCCATCGGGGGCTAGCGGGATCCTACGAGCAGTACTTC.